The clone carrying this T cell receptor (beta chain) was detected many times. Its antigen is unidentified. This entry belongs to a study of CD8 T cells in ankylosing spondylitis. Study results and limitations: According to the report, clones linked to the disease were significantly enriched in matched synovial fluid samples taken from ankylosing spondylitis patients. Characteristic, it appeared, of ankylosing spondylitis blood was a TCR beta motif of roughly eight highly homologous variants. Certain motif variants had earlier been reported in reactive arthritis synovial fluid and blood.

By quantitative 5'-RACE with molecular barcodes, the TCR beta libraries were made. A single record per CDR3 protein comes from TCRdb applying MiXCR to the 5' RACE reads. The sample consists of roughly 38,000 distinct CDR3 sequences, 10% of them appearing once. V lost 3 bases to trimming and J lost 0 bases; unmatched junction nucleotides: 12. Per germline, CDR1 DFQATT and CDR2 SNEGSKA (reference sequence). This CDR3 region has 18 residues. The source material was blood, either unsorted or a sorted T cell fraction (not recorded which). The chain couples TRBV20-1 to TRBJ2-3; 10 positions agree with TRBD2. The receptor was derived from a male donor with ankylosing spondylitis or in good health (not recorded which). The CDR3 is CSASSSGRGFWSTDTQYF. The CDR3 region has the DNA TGCAGTGCTAGTTCGAGCGGGAGGGGGTTCTGGAGCACAGATACGCAGTATTTT.